The rows below give T cell receptor beta chains drawn from one sample of a study of cytomegalovirus exposure and HLA in healthy donors. Some clones are missing from TCRdb's copy, which holds only in-frame ones; the method was immunoSEQ multiplex PCR. This table holds about 99,000 clones, around 80% found once. Sample: PBMCs. The origin of the receptors is a woman aged 40 to 55 in good health and CMV-seronegative. The CDR3 runs from the conserved cysteine through the conserved F or W.

CDR3 protein	V gene	J gene
CASSHEHRVTYEQYF	TRBV4-1	TRBJ2-7
CASSPQATQYF	TRBV2	TRBJ2-5
CASIVDTSGSEQFF	TRBV2	TRBJ2-1
CASNTGEFHEQYF	TRBV6-5	TRBJ2-7
CASSLAFAAYEQYF	TRBV7-2	TRBJ2-7
CASSRGILPTDTQYF	TRBV7-3	TRBJ2-3
CASSLRWDSSNEQYF	TRBV7-8	TRBJ2-7
CASSFPLGQGTEAFF	TRBV11-2	TRBJ1-1
CASSLQGGAYEQYF	TRBV5-5	TRBJ2-7
CASSQDGGENSPLHF	TRBV4-3	TRBJ1-6
CASSQYSGGDTEAFF	TRBV4-3	TRBJ1-1
CASSVVGGGGTEAFF	TRBV9	TRBJ1-1
CASSPTGGNEQFF	TRBV4-1	TRBJ2-1
CASSYDPPENTQYF	TRBV6-6	TRBJ2-3
CASEDSGTFQETQYF	TRBV25-1	TRBJ2-5
CSSSLPPGQGLNIQYF	TRBV7-9	TRBJ2-4
CASSGVTAGYEQYF	TRBV6-1	TRBJ2-7
CASMSGANTGELFF	TRBV9	TRBJ2-2
CASSPQPSSNEQFF	TRBV18	TRBJ2-1
CASSKNSLPSTDTQYF	TRBV27	TRBJ2-3
CASRASGRIGNEQFF	TRBV19	TRBJ2-1
CASSGGGTSGRGFYEQYF	TRBV7-9	TRBJ2-7
CASRRTGARGYGYTF	TRBV19	TRBJ1-2
CATPVYEQYF	TRBV19	TRBJ2-7
CASSEGQISTQQYF	TRBV11-2	TRBJ2-7
CASSLGLAGNTGELFF	TRBV28	TRBJ2-2
CASSLWLDTEAFF	TRBV27	TRBJ1-1
CASSLAGEGSYEQYF	TRBV5-4	-
CSAKNRGNYGYTF	TRBV29-1	TRBJ1-2
CASIPSGGLFPPTEAFF	TRBV28	TRBJ1-1
CASSTRDREGLYNSPLHF	TRBV7-2	TRBJ1-6
CASTLFIEGGYTF	TRBV28	TRBJ1-2
CASSDIGGGNEKLFF	TRBV2	TRBJ1-4
CAISGDRGGEQYF	TRBV10-3	TRBJ2-7
CASRISGTRNNEQFF	TRBV5-4	TRBJ2-1
CASSQTGSTDTQYF	TRBV4-1	TRBJ2-3
CASSKWGEGQTDTQYF	TRBV25-1	TRBJ2-3
CASSLIRTGLYEQYF	TRBV27	TRBJ2-7
CASSLVGTGNTEAFF	TRBV5-1	TRBJ1-1
CASSSQREITDTQYF	TRBV5-4	TRBJ2-3
CASSSHPGTFLSGNTIYF	TRBV7-9	TRBJ1-3
CASSARGDGYTF	TRBV27	TRBJ1-2
CASRSRGVGSNQPQHF	TRBV28	TRBJ1-5
CASSRDRAQETQYF	TRBV7-2	TRBJ2-5